These 21 T cell receptor beta chains originate from one sample sequenced in a study of cytomegalovirus exposure and HLA in healthy donors. PCR primers comprised 60 Vbeta and 13 Jbeta primers. Measured with immunoSEQ multiplex PCR; TCRdb has only the in-frame clones, and not every one. Here the sample spans around 220,000 clones, roughly 79% being singletons. Material for sequencing was PBMCs. These receptors all come from a man aged 18 to 35 in good health and CMV-seronegative.

The CDR3 spells CASSRDPGQGGTGELFF. The CDR3 DNA reads as TGTGCCAGCAGCCGAGACCCGGGACAGGGCGGGACCGGGGAGCTGTTTTTT. V usage is TRBV5-6 and J usage is TRBJ2-2, with 9 positions matching TRBD1. Trimming removed 4 bases from V and 5 bases from J; junction bases left unmatched: 12. Germline lookup yields CDR1 SGHDT and CDR2 YYEEEE. CDR3 length: 17 amino acids. Based on the CDR3 plus reference TRBV5-6 and TRBJ2-2, the full variable domain is DAGVTQSPTHLIKTRGQQVTLRCSPKSGHDTVSWYQQALGQGPQFIFQYYEEEERQRGNFPDRFSGHQFPNYSSELNVNALLLGDSALYLCASSRDPGQGGTGELFFGEGSRLTVL.

J is TRBJ2-7 and V is TRBV18; D is possibly TRBD1 (5 bases). The V and J ends lost 0 bases and 6 bases respectively, with 12 bases between them. The CDR3 totals 14 residues. Germline V CDR1 and CDR2: KGHSH, LQKENI. The CDR3 DNA reads as TGTGCCAGCTCACCACCGGTCGACAGAAGCGAGCAGTACTTC. Protein sequence: CASSPPVDRSEQYF.

V is TRBV7-2 and J is TRBJ1-1; D perhaps matches TRBD1 (5 bases). Trimming cost V 3 bases and J 4 bases, with 12 bases left between them. Germline V gene sequence: CDR1 SGHTA, CDR2 FQGNSA. This CDR3 spans 14 amino acids. CDR3 DNA: TGTGCCAGCAGCTTCCCGGGGGTGGGCACTGAAGCTTTCTTT. The encoded protein is CASSFPGVGTEAFF.

The rearrangement uses TRBV29-1 and TRBJ1-2; TRBD1 might be the D (5 bases). Looked up from germline, CDR1 is SQVTM and CDR2 is ANQGSEA. Trimming left V 1 base short and J 8 bases short, with 5 bases between. There are 10 residues in the CDR3. The CDR3 DNA follows: TGCAGCGTTGAAGGGGGCGGCTACACCTTC. This encodes CSVEGGGYTF.

The chain joins TRBV27 to TRBJ2-2; 8 bases map to TRBD2. Losses at the gene ends were 5 bases for V and 3 bases for J; bases not matched to a gene: 11. Per germline, CDR1 MNHEY and CDR2 SMNVEV (reference sequence). This CDR3 is 17 amino acids long. CDR3 region: CASSPIAGITYTGELFF. The CDR3 DNA sequence: TGTGCCAGCAGTCCAATAGCGGGGATAACTTACACCGGGGAGCTGTTTTTT.

The count of this clone is one. The J gene is TRBJ2-1, the V gene TRBV6-1; TRBD2 aligns across 7 bases. CDR1 and CDR2 from the germline V gene are MNHNS and SASEGT. Germline trimming cut 8 bases from V and 0 bases from J; bases unmatched to any gene: 7. The CDR3 runs 15 residues. The CDR3 nucleotides are TGTGCCAGCGGGGGGGAAATAGCCTCCTACAATGAGCAGTTCTTC. It yields the protein CASGGEIASYNEQFF.

The chain uses TRBV6-1 and TRBJ2-5, with TRBD2 identical over 7 bases. Unmatched junction bases numbered 3, after V lost 4 bases and J lost 4 bases. The CDR3 covers 13 residues. The V gene's germline CDR1 is MNHNS and CDR2 SASEGT. CDR3 region: CASSVAGVETQYF. CDR3 DNA: TGTGCCAGCAGTGTGGCGGGAGTAGAGACCCAGTACTTC.

The V gene is TRBV5-6, the J gene TRBJ2-5; D perhaps matches TRBD2 (6 bases). The J call may be in error: the DNA end matches TRBJ2-7 better. The CDR3 loop spans 14 amino acids. CDR1 and CDR2 (germline): SGHDT, YYEEEE. The CDR3 sequence is CASSIRDFTYEQYF. The CDR3 DNA sequence: TGTGCCAGCAGCATCCGGGACTTTACCTACGAGCAGTACTTC.

The chain uses TRBV27 and TRBJ2-3; 8 bases agree with TRBD1. Germline-derived CDR1 and CDR2 are MNHEY and SMNVEV (reference sequence). The CDR3 runs 17 residues. V was clipped by 5 bases and J by 2 bases; unmatched bases: 12. DNA of the CDR3: TGTGCCAGCAGTCCTTACGCCGGGACAGGAGTCACAGATACGCAGTATTTT. This translates into CASSPYAGTGVTDTQYF.

CDR3 protein: CASSQTTGSGYTF. The CDR3 DNA is TGTGCCAGCAGCCAAACCACAGGGAGTGGCTACACCTTC. The rearrangement links TRBV7-3 to TRBJ1-2; D is perhaps TRBD1 (6 bases). The CDR3 contains 13 residues. The germline CDR1 and CDR2 sequences are SGHTA and FQGTGA. Trimming took off 5 bases at V and 7 bases at J, with 14 bases between the two ends.

V and J are TRBV6-1 and TRBJ2-5; TRBD2 matches 16 bases. CDR1 and CDR2 (germline): MNHNS, SASEGT. V gave up 6 bases and J gave up 5 bases; unmatched junction bases: 0. The CDR3 spans 14 residues. CDR3 nucleotide sequence: TGTGCCAGCAGGGGACTAGCGGGGGGGGAGACCCAGTACTTC. Translated: CASRGLAGGETQYF.

The rearrangement uses TRBV5-1 and TRBJ2-5; TRBD2 aligns across 8 bases. J was trimmed by 4 bases and V by 4 bases; bases with no gene match: 15. The CDR3 totals 17 residues. Germline V gene lookup returns CDR1 SGHRS and CDR2 YFSETQ. The CDR3 DNA is TGCGCCAGCAGCACCGTCCGACGGGGGGGCCTTGGAGAGACCCAGTACTTC. Its translation: CASSTVRRGGLGETQYF.

The CDR3 nucleotides are TGTGCCAGCAGCGTAGCGGAGAGGCTAACTGAAGCTTTCTTT. Its translation: CASSVAERLTEAFF. The V call is TRBV9, the J call TRBJ1-1; D is unresolved. Looked up from germline, CDR1 is SGDLS and CDR2 is YYNGEE. The ends were cut back, 0 bases at V and 5 bases at J, with 11 bases in the middle. The length of the CDR3 is 14 residues.

J is TRBJ2-7 and V is TRBV5-8, with D possibly matching TRBD1 (6 bases). The CDR3 consists of 16 residues. Trimming removed 0 bases from V and 0 bases from J, with 13 bases in between. In germline, CDR1 is SGHTS, CDR2 YDEGEE. In DNA form, the CDR3 reads TGTGCCAGCAGCTTGGGGCAGGGGTCCTTCTCCTACGAGCAGTACTTC. It specifies CASSLGQGSFSYEQYF.

The chain couples TRBV7-9 to TRBJ2-3; 7 positions agree with TRBD2. The CDR3 sequence is 15 residues long. Unmatched junction bases numbered 8, after V lost 5 bases and J lost 3 bases. In germline, CDR1 is SEHNR, CDR2 FQNEAQ (reference sequence). The DNA for the CDR3 is TGTGCCAGCAGCCCTGAGCTAGCGGTAACAGATACGCAGTATTTT. This encodes CASSPELAVTDTQYF.

On this clone: Other nucleotide sequences in the sample specify the same CDR3. The V call is TRBV30, the J call TRBJ1-5; D is perhaps TRBD1 (5 bases). Trimming removed 2 bases from V and 2 bases from J, with 10 bases in between. Germline loops: CDR1 GTSNPN, CDR2 SVGIG (reference sequence). The CDR3 length is 14 residues. The chain's CDR3 is CAWSLAGGNQPQHF. The CDR3 DNA sequence: TGTGCCTGGAGTCTGGCGGGGGGCAATCAGCCCCAGCATTTT.

V is TRBV19 and J is TRBJ2-2, with D possibly being TRBD2 (5 bases). This CDR3 has 12 residues. V was cut by 4 bases and J by 7 bases, with 7 bases left in between. Germline CDR1 LNHDA, CDR2 SQIVND (reference sequence). The CDR3 sequence is CASSNGGGELFF. The CDR3 DNA is TGTGCCAGTAGTAACGGAGGCGGGGAGCTGTTTTTT. Drawing the rest from reference TRBV19 and TRBJ2-2, the complete variable domain is DGGITQSPKYLFRKEGQNVTLSCEQNLNHDAMYWYRQDPGQGLRLIYYSQIVNDFQKGDIAEGYSVSREKKESFPLTVTSAQKNPTAFYLCASSNGGGELFFGEGSRLTVL.

V gene TRBV9 combines with J gene TRBJ1-6, with 7 bases identical to TRBD1. The CDR3 has 15 amino acids. Losses at the gene ends were 3 bases for V and 7 bases for J; bases not matched to a gene: 7. In germline, CDR1 is SGDLS, CDR2 YYNGEE. DNA for the CDR3: TGTGCCAGCAGCGCCCGGGGGACAGCAAATTCACCCCTCCACTTT. It yields the protein CASSARGTANSPLHF. Drawing the rest from reference TRBV9 and TRBJ1-6, the complete variable domain is DSGVTQTPKHLITATGQRVTLRCSPRSGDLSVYWYQQSLDQGLQFLIQYYNGEERAKGNILERFSAQQFPDLHSELNLSSLELGDSALYFCASSARGTANSPLHFGNGTRLTVT.

The chain links TRBV19 to TRBJ1-1; 8 bases are a match to TRBD1. The CDR3 totals 15 residues. Germline V CDR1 and CDR2: LNHDA, SQIVND (reference sequence). V gave up 7 bases and J gave up 3 bases; unmatched junction bases: 10. The CDR3 loop is CASKTGAYGDTEAFF. The CDR3 bases are TGTGCCAGTAAGACAGGGGCCTACGGTGACACTGAAGCTTTCTTT.

The chain is built from TRBV5-1 and TRBJ1-1, with 10 bases aligning to TRBD1. The CDR3 runs 14 residues. CDR1 and CDR2 (germline): SGHRS, YFSETQ. The junction had 5 bases not matched to a gene; V was cut back by 4 bases and J by 5 bases. CDR3: CASSLGTGETEAFF. The CDR3 DNA reads as TGCGCCAGCAGCCTGGGGACAGGGGAAACTGAAGCTTTCTTT. Drawing the rest from reference TRBV5-1 and TRBJ1-1, the complete variable domain is KAGVTQTPRYLIKTRGQQVTLSCSPISGHRSVSWYQQTPGQGLQFLFEYFSETQRNKGNFPGRFSGRQFSNSRSEMNVSTLELGDSALYLCASSLGTGETEAFFGQGTRLTVV.

The V call is TRBV30, the J call TRBJ2-7; D is perhaps TRBD2 (5 bases). The CDR3 has 17 residues. The V gene's germline CDR1 is GTSNPN and CDR2 SVGIG (reference sequence). V was clipped by 0 bases and J by 3 bases, with 21 bases between them. The CDR3, as DNA: TGTGCCTGGAGTGTTTCCCGGACTTCTTCCACCCTCTACGAGCAGTACTTC. Translated: CAWSVSRTSSTLYEQYF.